Listed below are T cell receptor beta chains from one sample, sequenced in a study of Ad26.COV2.S vaccination and SARS-CoV-2 variants. Using immunoSEQ multiplex PCR, the repertoire was profiled, and TCRdb retains in-frame clones only, with some absent. The top ten hold just under 3% of the sample, which has under 250,000 clones, around nine tenths seen once. The sample consisted of peripheral blood, taken in a trial of Ad26.COV2.S vaccine versus placebo. The source of these receptors is a person between 18 and 60 years old who received the Ad26.COV2.S COVID-19 vaccine or a placebo. CDR3s include the opening cysteine and the closing phenylalanine or tryptophan. The order of the fields is V gene, J gene, clone size, D gene, CDR3 protein, CDR3 DNA. A D gene is named only where the DNA matches it firmly. Clone size appears in some rows only: once, few, many, or a class for an expanded clone.

v_gene: TRBV19
j_gene: TRBJ2-3
abundance: -
d_gene: TRBD2
CDR3aa: CASSMGRGAGGPDTQYF
CDR3nt: TGTGCCAGTAGTATGGGCAGAGGAGCGGGGGGACCGGATACGCAGTATTTT

v_gene: TRBV6-2/TRBV6-3
j_gene: TRBJ1-2
abundance: -
d_gene: -
CDR3aa: CASSYRIQNYGYTF
CDR3nt: TGTGCCAGCAGTTACCGTATACAGAACTATGGCTACACCTTC

v_gene: TRBV7-9
j_gene: TRBJ2-2
abundance: -
d_gene: -
CDR3aa: CASSSRPWGSNTGELFF
CDR3nt: TGTGCCAGCAGCTCCCGTCCATGGGGCTCGAACACCGGGGAGCTGTTTTTT

v_gene: TRBV5-1
j_gene: TRBJ2-1
abundance: -
d_gene: TRBD2
CDR3aa: CASSLAGAGGNEQFF
CDR3nt: TGCGCCAGCAGCTTGGCCGGCGCGGGAGGCAATGAGCAGTTCTTC

v_gene: TRBV6-2/TRBV6-3
j_gene: TRBJ2-7
abundance: -
d_gene: TRBD2
CDR3aa: CASSYVLAVSYEQYF
CDR3nt: TGTGCCAGCAGTTACGTCCTAGCGGTCTCCTACGAGCAGTACTTC

v_gene: TRBV7-9
j_gene: TRBJ2-7
abundance: -
d_gene: -
CDR3aa: CASSWGLYEQYF
CDR3nt: TGTGCCAGCAGCTGGGGGTTATACGAGCAGTACTTC

v_gene: TRBV5-1
j_gene: TRBJ2-5
abundance: -
d_gene: -
CDR3aa: CASSLGGRWEETQYF
CDR3nt: TGCGCCAGCAGCTTGGGGGGCCGATGGGAGGAGACCCAGTACTTC

v_gene: TRBV9
j_gene: TRBJ2-7
abundance: -
d_gene: TRBD1
CDR3aa: CASSIGTEAVEQYF
CDR3nt: TGTGCCAGCAGCATCGGGACAGAGGCCGTCGAGCAGTACTTC

v_gene: TRBV6-5
j_gene: TRBJ1-1
abundance: -
d_gene: -
CDR3aa: CASSYNGNTEAFF
CDR3nt: TGTGCCAGCAGTTACAACGGGAATACTGAAGCTTTCTTT

v_gene: TRBV2
j_gene: TRBJ1-2
abundance: many
d_gene: TRBD1
CDR3aa: CASTTALRGRDGYTF
CDR3nt: TGTGCCAGCACCACAGCACTCAGGGGGCGCGATGGCTACACCTTC

v_gene: TRBV27
j_gene: TRBJ2-7
abundance: -
d_gene: -
CDR3aa: CASSLGQNYEQYF
CDR3nt: TGTGCCAGCAGTTTAGGGCAGAACTACGAGCAGTACTTC

v_gene: TRBV6-6
j_gene: TRBJ1-2
abundance: -
d_gene: -
CDR3aa: CASSPRGGEGGYTF
CDR3nt: TGTGCCAGCAGTCCCCGGGGGGGCGAGGGTGGCTACACCTTC

v_gene: TRBV11-1
j_gene: TRBJ1-1
abundance: -
d_gene: -
CDR3aa: CASSQDREEAFF
CDR3nt: TGTGCCAGCAGCCAGGACCGAGAGGAAGCTTTCTTT

v_gene: TRBV4-3
j_gene: TRBJ2-3
abundance: -
d_gene: -
CDR3aa: CASSVRGTTSTDTQYF
CDR3nt: TGCGCCAGCAGCGTAAGAGGCACGACGAGCACAGATACGCAGTATTTT

v_gene: TRBV15
j_gene: TRBJ1-1
abundance: -
d_gene: -
CDR3aa: CATNPQGGPGRQNTEASF
CDR3nt: TGTGCCACCAACCCCCAAGGCGGTCCGGGACGGCAAAACACTGAAGCTTCCTTT

v_gene: TRBV19
j_gene: TRBJ2-5
abundance: -
d_gene: TRBD2
CDR3aa: CASSPSGTSAQETQYF
CDR3nt: TGTGCCAGTAGTCCCTCCGGGACTAGCGCCCAAGAGACCCAGTACTTC

v_gene: TRBV7-9
j_gene: TRBJ2-7
abundance: -
d_gene: -
CDR3aa: CASSLPLSYEQYF
CDR3nt: TGTGCCAGCAGCTTGCCCCTATCCTACGAGCAGTACTTC

v_gene: TRBV7-3
j_gene: TRBJ2-1
abundance: -
d_gene: -
CDR3aa: CASSRDRTYNEQFF
CDR3nt: TGTGCCAGCAGCCGCGACAGAACCTACAATGAGCAGTTCTTC

v_gene: TRBV20-1
j_gene: TRBJ1-2
abundance: -
d_gene: -
CDR3aa: CSPGVNYGYTF
CDR3nt: TGCAGTCCAGGGGTCAACTATGGCTACACCTTC

v_gene: TRBV29-1
j_gene: TRBJ2-1
abundance: -
d_gene: TRBD1
CDR3aa: CSGDRGWNEQFF
CDR3nt: TGCAGCGGGGACAGGGGTTGGAATGAGCAGTTCTTC

v_gene: TRBV24-1
j_gene: TRBJ2-1
abundance: -
d_gene: TRBD2
CDR3aa: CATSDSSGRAYNEQFF
CDR3nt: TGTGCCACCAGTGACTCTAGCGGGAGGGCCTACAATGAGCAGTTCTTC

v_gene: TRBV15
j_gene: TRBJ1-1
abundance: -
d_gene: TRBD1
CDR3aa: CATSLDRGYFEAFF
CDR3nt: TGTGCCACCAGCCTGGACAGGGGATATTTTGAAGCTTTCTTT

v_gene: TRBV11-3
j_gene: TRBJ2-3
abundance: -
d_gene: TRBD1
CDR3aa: CASSLSDRAKPTDTQYF
CDR3nt: TGTGCCAGCAGCTTATCGGACAGGGCTAAACCCACAGATACGCAGTATTTT

v_gene: TRBV9
j_gene: TRBJ1-3
abundance: -
d_gene: -
CDR3aa: CASSVDPSGNTIYF
CDR3nt: TGTGCCAGCAGCGTAGATCCCTCTGGAAACACCATATATTTT

v_gene: TRBV3-1/TRBV3-2
j_gene: TRBJ2-5
abundance: few
d_gene: -
CDR3aa: CASSPSGTNQETQYF
CDR3nt: TGTGCCAGCAGCCCGTCCGGGACAAACCAAGAGACCCAGTACTTC

v_gene: TRBV11-3
j_gene: TRBJ2-1
abundance: -
d_gene: TRBD2
CDR3aa: CASSSIAGGHNEQFF
CDR3nt: TGTGCCAGCAGCTCTATAGCGGGAGGACACAATGAGCAGTTCTTC

v_gene: TRBV5-1
j_gene: TRBJ1-1
abundance: -
d_gene: -
CDR3aa: CASSSVLNTEAFF
CDR3nt: TGCGCCAGCAGCTCCGTTCTTAACACTGAAGCTTTCTTT

v_gene: TRBV7-2
j_gene: TRBJ2-5
abundance: -
d_gene: -
CDR3aa: CASSLGGIETQYF
CDR3nt: TGTGCCAGCAGCTTAGGAGGGATAGAGACCCAGTACTTC

v_gene: TRBV6-2/TRBV6-3
j_gene: TRBJ1-1
abundance: -
d_gene: -
CDR3aa: CASSYTATLTEAFF
CDR3nt: TGTGCCAGCAGTTACACCGCCACTCTCACTGAAGCTTTCTTT

v_gene: TRBV19
j_gene: TRBJ2-5
abundance: -
d_gene: TRBD2
CDR3aa: CASRNERERAETQYF
CDR3nt: TGTGCCAGTCGTAACGAGCGGGAGAGGGCGGAGACCCAGTACTTC

v_gene: TRBV4-3
j_gene: TRBJ2-5
abundance: -
d_gene: TRBD1
CDR3aa: CASSQRQGGTETQYF
CDR3nt: TGCGCCAGCAGCCAGCGACAGGGGGGAACAGAGACCCAGTACTTC

v_gene: TRBV4-3
j_gene: TRBJ2-1
abundance: -
d_gene: TRBD2
CDR3aa: CASSHSGVYNEQFF
CDR3nt: TGCGCCAGCAGCCATAGCGGGGTCTACAATGAGCAGTTCTTC

v_gene: TRBV7-9
j_gene: TRBJ2-3
abundance: -
d_gene: -
CDR3aa: CASSLVGAPDTDTQYF
CDR3nt: TGTGCCAGCAGCTTAGTCGGAGCGCCAGACACAGATACGCAGTATTTT

v_gene: TRBV4-1
j_gene: TRBJ2-3
abundance: -
d_gene: -
CDR3aa: CASSLVGLKEADTQYF
CDR3nt: TGCGCCAGCAGCCTCGTGGGCCTGAAGGAGGCAGATACGCAGTATTTT

v_gene: TRBV19
j_gene: TRBJ2-3
abundance: -
d_gene: -
CDR3aa: CASSKRGLGDTQYF
CDR3nt: TGTGCCAGTAGTAAACGGGGGTTAGGGGATACGCAGTATTTT

v_gene: TRBV4-1
j_gene: TRBJ2-5
abundance: -
d_gene: -
CDR3aa: CASSQPVAQETQYF
CDR3nt: TGCGCCAGCAGCCAGCCGGTGGCTCAAGAGACCCAGTACTTC

v_gene: TRBV4-2
j_gene: TRBJ1-6
abundance: -
d_gene: -
CDR3aa: CASSHINRGLLNSPLHF
CDR3nt: TGTGCCAGCAGCCACATCAACCGGGGGTTACTGAATTCACCCCTCCACTTT

v_gene: TRBV18
j_gene: TRBJ2-1
abundance: -
d_gene: -
CDR3aa: CASSASSGLDTEQFF
CDR3nt: TGTGCCAGCTCAGCAAGCTCGGGACTCGACACCGAGCAGTTCTTC

v_gene: TRBV27
j_gene: TRBJ1-3
abundance: -
d_gene: -
CDR3aa: CASSLSSLAGNTIYF
CDR3nt: TGTGCCAGCAGTTTATCGTCCCTTGCTGGAAACACCATATATTTT

v_gene: TRBV7-3
j_gene: TRBJ1-1
abundance: -
d_gene: -
CDR3aa: CASSLRPGSNAEAFF
CDR3nt: TGTGCCAGCAGCTTAAGGCCCGGGAGTAACGCTGAAGCTTTCTTT

v_gene: TRBV6-1
j_gene: TRBJ1-5
abundance: -
d_gene: -
CDR3aa: CASSDGVGVNQPQHF
CDR3nt: TGTGCCAGCAGTGACGGGGTAGGGGTCAATCAGCCCCAGCATTTT

v_gene: TRBV11-2
j_gene: TRBJ1-6
abundance: once
d_gene: -
CDR3aa: CASTFRSSYNSPLHF
CDR3nt: TGTGCCAGCACCTTCCGGAGCTCCTATAATTCACCCCTCCACTTT

v_gene: TRBV1
j_gene: TRBJ1-1
abundance: -
d_gene: -
CDR3aa: CTSSLTQGAQSSTEAFF
CDR3nt: TGCACCAGCAGCCTCACACAGGGGGCGCAGTCAAGCACTGAAGCTTTCTTT

v_gene: TRBV4-3
j_gene: TRBJ2-3
abundance: -
d_gene: -
CDR3aa: CASSQGGSTDTQYF
CDR3nt: TGCGCCAGCAGCCAAGGTGGGAGCACAGATACGCAGTATTTT

v_gene: TRBV27
j_gene: TRBJ1-5
abundance: -
d_gene: TRBD1
CDR3aa: CASSSTTGLRKSQHF
CDR3nt: TGTGCCAGCAGTTCAACGACAGGGTTACGGAAGTCCCAGCATTTT

v_gene: TRBV3-1/TRBV3-2
j_gene: TRBJ1-2
abundance: -
d_gene: TRBD1
CDR3aa: CATTSSGGGYGYTF
CDR3nt: TGTGCCACCACCTCCTCAGGGGGCGGCTATGGCTACACCTTC

v_gene: TRBV10-3
j_gene: TRBJ2-1
abundance: -
d_gene: -
CDR3aa: CAISEGRENEQFF
CDR3nt: TGTGCCATCAGTGAGGGCAGGGAAAATGAGCAGTTCTTC

v_gene: TRBV5-1
j_gene: TRBJ1-3
abundance: -
d_gene: TRBD1
CDR3aa: CASSYKDRGSGNTIYF
CDR3nt: TGCGCCAGCAGCTATAAGGACAGGGGCTCTGGAAACACCATATATTTT

v_gene: TRBV18
j_gene: TRBJ1-1
abundance: few
d_gene: -
CDR3aa: CASSPLDRNTEAFF
CDR3nt: TGTGCCAGCTCACCCCTGGACAGGAACACTGAAGCTTTCTTT

v_gene: TRBV4-2
j_gene: TRBJ2-1
abundance: -
d_gene: TRBD2
CDR3aa: CASSQSRDYSYNEQFF
CDR3nt: TGTGCCAGCAGCCAATCCCGGGACTACAGTTACAATGAGCAGTTCTTC

v_gene: TRBV7-9
j_gene: TRBJ1-4
abundance: -
d_gene: -
CDR3aa: CASSLGKGRNEKLFF
CDR3nt: TGTGCCAGCAGCTTAGGGAAGGGGCGGAATGAAAAACTGTTTTTT

v_gene: TRBV3-1/TRBV3-2
j_gene: TRBJ1-5
abundance: -
d_gene: -
CDR3aa: CASSSVLGNQPQHF
CDR3nt: TGTGCCAGCAGCTCTGTCCTCGGCAATCAGCCCCAGCATTTT

v_gene: TRBV6-5
j_gene: TRBJ1-1
abundance: -
d_gene: -
CDR3aa: CASSRTREGSEAFF
CDR3nt: TGTGCCAGCAGTAGAACCAGGGAGGGCTCTGAAGCTTTCTTT

v_gene: TRBV6-5
j_gene: TRBJ2-7
abundance: -
d_gene: -
CDR3aa: CASTMTAYEQYF
CDR3nt: TGTGCCAGCACTATGACAGCGTACGAGCAGTACTTC

v_gene: TRBV4-1
j_gene: TRBJ2-1
abundance: -
d_gene: -
CDR3aa: CASSQVGGPGKGNEQFF
CDR3nt: TGCGCCAGCAGCCAAGTCGGGGGGCCGGGCAAAGGCAATGAGCAGTTCTTC

v_gene: TRBV5-1
j_gene: TRBJ1-6
abundance: once
d_gene: -
CDR3aa: CASRVENSPLHF
CDR3nt: TGCGCCAGCAGGGTCGAGAATTCACCCCTCCACTTT

v_gene: TRBV7-2
j_gene: TRBJ2-7
abundance: -
d_gene: -
CDR3aa: CASSLALSRNPYEQYF
CDR3nt: TGTGCCAGCAGCTTAGCCCTATCCAGGAACCCCTACGAGCAGTACTTC

v_gene: TRBV29-1
j_gene: TRBJ2-5
abundance: -
d_gene: -
CDR3aa: CSVEEQGVGQETQYF
CDR3nt: TGCAGCGTTGAAGAACAAGGGGTGGGTCAAGAGACCCAGTACTTC

v_gene: TRBV7-9
j_gene: TRBJ2-2
abundance: -
d_gene: -
CDR3aa: CASSLVPRTDTGELFF
CDR3nt: TGTGCCAGCAGCTTAGTTCCCCGTACAGACACCGGGGAGCTGTTTTTT

v_gene: TRBV19
j_gene: TRBJ1-1
abundance: -
d_gene: -
CDR3aa: CASSIIPGLSEAFF
CDR3nt: TGTGCCAGTAGTATAATCCCGGGACTCAGTGAAGCTTTCTTT